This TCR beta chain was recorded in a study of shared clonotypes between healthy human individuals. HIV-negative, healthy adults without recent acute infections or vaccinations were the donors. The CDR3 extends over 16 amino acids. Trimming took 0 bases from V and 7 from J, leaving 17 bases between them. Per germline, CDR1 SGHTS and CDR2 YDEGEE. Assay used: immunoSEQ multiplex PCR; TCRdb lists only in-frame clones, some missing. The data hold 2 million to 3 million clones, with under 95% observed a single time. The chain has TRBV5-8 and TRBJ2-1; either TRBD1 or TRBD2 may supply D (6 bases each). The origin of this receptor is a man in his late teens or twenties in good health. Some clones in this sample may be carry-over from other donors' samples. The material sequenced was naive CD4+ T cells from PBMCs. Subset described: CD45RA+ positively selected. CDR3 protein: CASSLGSGGLENEQFF. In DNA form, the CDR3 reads TGTGCCAGCAGCTTGGGTTCTGGGGGGCTCGAGAATGAGCAGTTCTTC. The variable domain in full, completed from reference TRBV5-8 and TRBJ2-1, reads EAGVTQSPTHLIKTRGQQATLRCSPISGHTSVYWYQQALGLGLQFLLWYDEGEERNRGNFPPRFSGRQFPNYSSELNVNALELEDSALYLCASSLGSGGLENEQFFGPGTRLTVL.